This record concerns one T cell receptor (beta chain) sequence. Its antigen is currently unknown. Trimming left V 0 bases short and J 3 bases short, with 14 bases between. Germline CDR1 is SGDLS and CDR2 is YYNGEE. The CDR3 has 16 residues. The data were obtained in a study of T cell repertoires in cytomegalovirus infection. As for the study in general: The authors relied on CMV epitopes, both recently identified HLA-C-restricted and well-studied HLA-B-restricted. Evidence of both CMV infection and a matching HLA type came from public TCR beta signatures.

General study results and limits: HLA-C-restricted CMV-specific TCR beta clonotypes were dominant in the ex vivo response. Individuals carrying CMV plus the relevant HLA were identified by cumulative frequency of public TCR beta families.

TCRdb re-analysed the reads in MiXCR, keeping a single row per CDR3 protein. The table records 450,000 to 650,000 distinct CDR3 sequences, approximately 40% of them present only once. Sequenced material: cultured PBMCs, taken from culture after CMV antigen stimulation. The chain has TRBV9 and TRBJ2-3; possible D gene TRBD1, 5 bases. This TCR was recovered from a human donor in good health (CMV status not recorded). Some clones in this sample may be carry-over from other donors' samples. CDR3 sequence (DNA): TGTGCCAGCAGCGTAGCTGACAGTAGTATTACAGATACGCAGTATTTT. Translating gives CASSVADSSITDTQYF.